Described below is a single T cell receptor beta chain sequence and its context. The CDR3 contains 15 residues. V shed 4 bases, J shed 6 bases, and the junction held 9 bases outside the gene matches. Germline CDR1 SGDLS, CDR2 YYNGEE. The data were taken from a study of OX40 agonist ivuxolimab in advanced cancers. Study background: Earlier anti-PD-1, anti-PD-L1 or anti-CTLA-4 therapy was permitted; less than 50% had received some. Three patients had partial responses: one hepatocellular carcinoma, two cutaneous melanoma.

TCRdb's table, derived via immunoSEQ multiplex PCR, lists solely in-frame clones and lacks some. The table lists about 93,000 clones, roughly 94% of them singletons. The chain is built from TRBV9 and TRBJ2-1; 8 bases align to TRBD2. Here the sequenced sample was CD4+ or CD8+ T cells sorted from blood, taken in a trial of the OX40 agonist ivuxolimab. The TCR sequence derives from an adult with an advanced solid tumor such as melanoma, head and neck, liver or kidney cancer. This chain's CDR3 is CASSPGGGGANEQFF. CDR3 nucleotide sequence: TGTGCCAGCAGCCCCGGGGGGGGAGGGGCCAATGAGCAGTTCTTC.